This TCR beta chain was captured by sequencing in a study of cytomegalovirus exposure and HLA in healthy donors. Study summary: An analysis done earlier identified more than 90 million unique TCR beta sequences from about 180 million T cells. The study's findings and limits: In a later analysis, CMV-associated beta chains were mostly HLA-associated, it appeared.

Concerning this clone itself: No antigen is known for it.

In the PCR, 60 Vbeta and 13 Jbeta primers were used. Only in-frame clones appear in the TCRdb table, and some are missing; sequencing was by immunoSEQ multiplex PCR. There are roughly 160,000 clones in the sample; 84% occur only once, and under 0.4% lies in the top ten. Regarding donors, all were healthy bone marrow donors. The TCR was taken from a boy aged 2 to 10 in good health and CMV-seronegative. Sequencing used PBMCs.

The CDR3 is CASSFRDSSGNTIYF. The CDR3 region has the DNA TGTGCCAGCAGCTTCCGGGACAGCTCTGGAAACACCATATATTTT. This chain joins TRBV7-9 and TRBJ1-3; TRBD1 matches 7 bases. Germline assignment: CDR1 SEHNR and CDR2 FQNEAQ (reference sequence). Trimming removed 3 bases from V and 0 bases from J; junction bases left unmatched: 2. The CDR3 is made up of 15 amino acids.